This record looks at one T cell receptor (beta chain) sequence and its context. Its antigen is not identified. Profiling relied on immunoSEQ multiplex PCR, and the TCRdb table lists in-frame clones only, not all of them. The sample records a few million clones, 85% to 95% being singletons. The data are from a study of shared clonotypes between healthy human individuals. Study-wide results and limits: Expectations were that clonotype sharing among donors would be affected by sequencing depth.

This CDR3 spans 16 amino acids. V was clipped by 8 bases and J by 6 bases; unmatched bases: 11. Germline V gene sequence: CDR1 LNHDA, CDR2 SQIVND (reference sequence). The TCR sequence derives from a man younger than 35 in good health. Some clones in this sample may be carry-over from other donors' samples. The chain recombines TRBV19 with TRBJ2-3; 13 bases fit TRBD2. The sample taken for sequencing was naive CD4+ T cells from PBMCs. Regarding subset: CD45RA+ positively selected. Here the CDR3 DNA reads TGTGCCAGTTCGGCGGGACTAGCGGGATTCAGTGATACGCAGTATTTT. Translating it yields CASSAGLAGFSDTQYF.